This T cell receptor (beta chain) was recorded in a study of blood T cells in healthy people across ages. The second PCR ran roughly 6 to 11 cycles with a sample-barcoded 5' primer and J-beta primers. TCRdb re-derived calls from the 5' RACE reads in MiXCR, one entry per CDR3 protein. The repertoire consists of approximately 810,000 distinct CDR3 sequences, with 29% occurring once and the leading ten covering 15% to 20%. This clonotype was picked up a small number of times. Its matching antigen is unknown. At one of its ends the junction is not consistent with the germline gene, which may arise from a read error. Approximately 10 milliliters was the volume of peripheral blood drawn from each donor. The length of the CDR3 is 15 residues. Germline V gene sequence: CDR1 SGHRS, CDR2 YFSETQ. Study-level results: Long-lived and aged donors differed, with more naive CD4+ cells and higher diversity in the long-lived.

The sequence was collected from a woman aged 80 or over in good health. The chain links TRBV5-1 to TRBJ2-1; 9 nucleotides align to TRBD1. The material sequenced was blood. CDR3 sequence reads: CASSSGQGSYDEQFF. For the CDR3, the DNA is TGCGCCAGCAGCTCCGGACAGGGGTCCTACGATGAGCAGTTCTTC.